This is a list of T cell receptor beta chains from one sample in a study of T cell responses to AZD1222 COVID-19 vaccine. Libraries were prepared by immunoSEQ multiplex PCR; TCRdb keeps only in-frame clonotypes and omits some of them. The repertoire holds around 180,000 clones, with around 92% as singletons. The sample here was peripheral blood, taken on day 0 of AZD1222 vaccination. These receptor sequences come from an adult in good health. The CDR3 runs from the conserved cysteine through the conserved F or W. A D gene is named only where the DNA matches it firmly. Size values are once, few and many counts, or a class for expanded clones, and some rows have none.

j_call d_call v_call clone_size cdr3_nt cdr3_aa
TRBJ1-6 - TRBV27 - TGTGCCAGCACGCAGGGTAATTCACCCCTCCACTTT CASTQGNSPLHF
TRBJ1-1 - TRBV27 - TGTGCCAGCAGTTTGACGACAGGAACTGAAGCTTTCTTT CASSLTTGTEAFF
TRBJ2-1 TRBD1 TRBV24-1 - TGTGCCACCAGTGACGGGACAGTGTCCTACAATGAGCAGTTCTTC CATSDGTVSYNEQFF
TRBJ1-3 - TRBV24-1 - TGTGCCACCAGTGAGGGACCTTTGAGCTCTGGAAACACCATATATTTT CATSEGPLSSGNTIYF
TRBJ1-1 - TRBV6-1 - TGTGCCAGCAGTGAAGCGCGAGGGAACACTGAAGCTTTCTTT CASSEARGNTEAFF
TRBJ2-7 TRBD1 TRBV3-1/TRBV3-2 - TGTGCCAGCAGCCCGAGGCTTCGGGACAGGGCCCGCCTTTCCTACGAGCAGTACTTC CASSPRLRDRARLSYEQYF
TRBJ1-1 - TRBV5-6 - TGTGCCAGCAGCTTGGCCGGGCAGGGGAACACTGAAGCTTTCTTT CASSLAGQGNTEAFF
TRBJ1-1 TRBD1 TRBV6-5 - TGTGCCAGCAGATCCTACAGGGGGAACACTGAAGCTTTCTTT CASRSYRGNTEAFF
TRBJ1-2 TRBD1 TRBV4-1 - TGCGCCAGCAGCCAGGGGTACAGGGGTCGCTATGGCTACACCTTC CASSQGYRGRYGYTF
TRBJ1-2 - TRBV5-4 - TGTGCCAGCAGCTCGAGCACACATAACTATGGCTACACCTTC CASSSSTHNYGYTF
TRBJ2-2 - TRBV11-2 - TGTGCCAGCAGCTCGACAGGCACCGGGGAGCTGTTTTTT CASSSTGTGELFF
TRBJ1-2 - TRBV6-5 - TGTGCCAGCGCGAAAGGCGGGAACTATGGCTACACCTTC CASAKGGNYGYTF
TRBJ2-7 TRBD2 TRBV9 - TGTGCCAGCAGCACCGGGACTAGAGTTAACGAGCAGTACTTC CASSTGTRVNEQYF
TRBJ2-1 - TRBV7-9 - TGTGCCAGCAGCCCAGCCCATGAGCAGTTCTTC CASSPAHEQFF
TRBJ2-1 TRBD2 TRBV5-5 once TGTGCCAGCAGCATTACTAGCGGGAGTATAAATGAGCAGTTCTTC CASSITSGSINEQFF
TRBJ2-1 TRBD1 TRBV7-8 - TGTGCCAGCAGCTTGGGACAGGGCCCCTACAATGAGCAGTTCTTC CASSLGQGPYNEQFF
TRBJ1-5 - TRBV9 once TGTGCCAGCAGCGCGACCAGAGGGGATCCAGGGTGGGGTCAGCCCCAGCATTTT CASSATRGDPGWGQPQHF
TRBJ1-5 - TRBV5-1 - TGCGCCAGCAGCTTGAGGCCCCAAGGGGAGGGCTATCAGCCCCAGCATTTT CASSLRPQGEGYQPQHF